The TCR beta chain described here comes from a study of technical replicates of blood from a handful of donors. The germline V and J ends were trimmed by 1 base and 2 bases, with 12 bases remaining between them. CDR3 length equals 15 residues. CDR1 and CDR2 from the germline V gene are MGHDK and SYGVNS. Sequencing was performed with immunoSEQ multiplex PCR; in TCRdb, only in-frame clones are kept and a portion is missing. The repertoire holds 55,000 to 80,000 clones, with approximately 90% as singletons. What was sequenced was T cells isolated from PBMCs. This TCR was sampled from a human donor in good health. The V gene is TRBV25-1, the J gene TRBJ2-7, with a weak D call TRBD2 (5 bases). CDR3 bases: TGTGCCAGCAGTGAATTTGGCGGGCTGCCCTACGAGCAGTACTTC. Translation: CASSEFGGLPYEQYF.